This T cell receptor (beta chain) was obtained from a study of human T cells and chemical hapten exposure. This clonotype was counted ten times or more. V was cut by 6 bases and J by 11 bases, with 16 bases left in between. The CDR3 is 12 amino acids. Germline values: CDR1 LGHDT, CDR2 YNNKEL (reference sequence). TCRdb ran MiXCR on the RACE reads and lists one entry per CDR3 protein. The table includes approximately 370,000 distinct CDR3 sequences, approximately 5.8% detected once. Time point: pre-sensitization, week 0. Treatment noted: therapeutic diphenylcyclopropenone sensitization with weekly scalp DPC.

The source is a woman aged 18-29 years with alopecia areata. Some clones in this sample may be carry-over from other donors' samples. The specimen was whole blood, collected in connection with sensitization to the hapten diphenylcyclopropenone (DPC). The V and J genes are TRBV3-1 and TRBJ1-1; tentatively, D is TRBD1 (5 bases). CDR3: CASRDSGTRAFF. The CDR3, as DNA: TGTGCCAGCAGGGACTCCGGGACCCGGGCTTTCTTT.